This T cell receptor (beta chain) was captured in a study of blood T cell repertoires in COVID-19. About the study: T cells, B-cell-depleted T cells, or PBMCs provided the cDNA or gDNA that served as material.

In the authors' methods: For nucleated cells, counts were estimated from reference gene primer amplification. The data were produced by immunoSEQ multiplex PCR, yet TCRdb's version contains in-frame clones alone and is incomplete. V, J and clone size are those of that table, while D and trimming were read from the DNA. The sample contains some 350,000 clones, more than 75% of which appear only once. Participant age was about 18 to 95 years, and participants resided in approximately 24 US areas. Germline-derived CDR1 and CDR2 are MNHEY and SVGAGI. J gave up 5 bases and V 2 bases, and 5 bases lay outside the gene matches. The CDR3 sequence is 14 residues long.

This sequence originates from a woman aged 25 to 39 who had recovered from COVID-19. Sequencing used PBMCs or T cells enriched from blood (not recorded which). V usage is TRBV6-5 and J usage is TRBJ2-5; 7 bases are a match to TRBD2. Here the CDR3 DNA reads TGTGCCAGCAGTTACGGGGGAGGGAGGGAGACCCAGTACTTC. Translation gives CASSYGGGRETQYF.